This T cell receptor (beta chain) was observed in a study of blood T cells in healthy people across ages. To note about this clonotype: Its antigen is not known.

Those donating, healthy Caucasian individuals from Russia, were aged 6 to 90. Findings and caveats of the study: Aged donors had fewer naive CD4+ cells and lower diversity than long-lived donors. PBMCs went unsorted, and a conclusive naive versus antigen-experienced comparison was therefore prevented. CMV infection status of these donors was not known.

Trimming cost V 2 bases and J 3 bases; bases outside gene matches: 5. This CDR3 comprises 15 residues. CDR1 and CDR2 (germline): KGHSH, LQKENI. Using a J-beta primer mix together with a sample-barcoded 5' primer, a second PCR was run for roughly 6 to 12 cycles. TCRdb called the 5' RACE reads again in MiXCR, with one record for every CDR3 protein. Of over 1,200,000 distinct CDR3 sequences listed, around 55% are singletons. Sample: blood. The clonotype was recovered from a young man in good health. V and J are TRBV18 and TRBJ2-5, with TRBD2 matching 8 bases. The CDR3 sequence: CASSPNGRAEETQYF. CDR3 nucleotides: TGTGCCAGCTCACCAAACGGGAGGGCCGAAGAGACCCAGTACTTC.